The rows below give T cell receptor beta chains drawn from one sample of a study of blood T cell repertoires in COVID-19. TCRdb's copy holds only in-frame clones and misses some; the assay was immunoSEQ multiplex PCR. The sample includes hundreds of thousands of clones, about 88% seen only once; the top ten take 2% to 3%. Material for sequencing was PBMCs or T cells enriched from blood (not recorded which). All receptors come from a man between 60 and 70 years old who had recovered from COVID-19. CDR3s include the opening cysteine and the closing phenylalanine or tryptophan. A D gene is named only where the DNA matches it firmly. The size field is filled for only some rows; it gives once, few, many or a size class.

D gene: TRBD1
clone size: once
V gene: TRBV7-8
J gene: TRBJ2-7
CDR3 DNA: TGTGCCAGCAGCCGAACCGGGACAGGGGCCTACGAGCAGTACTTC
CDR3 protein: CASSRTGTGAYEQYF

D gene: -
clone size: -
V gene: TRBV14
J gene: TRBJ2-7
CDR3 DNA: TGTGCCAGCAGTCAGTGGGGCGGCGGTGCCTACGAGCAGTACTTC
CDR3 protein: CASSQWGGGAYEQYF

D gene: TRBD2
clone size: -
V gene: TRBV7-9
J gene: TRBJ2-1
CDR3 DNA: TGTGCCAGCAGCTTATGGAGCGGGAATCGATACAATGAGCAGTTCTTC
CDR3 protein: CASSLWSGNRYNEQFF

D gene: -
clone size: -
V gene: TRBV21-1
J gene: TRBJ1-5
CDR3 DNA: TGTGCCAGCACCATAACGCGGGCAAACTACCAGGAAAGCAATCAGCCCCAGCATTTT
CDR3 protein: CASTITRANYQESNQPQHF

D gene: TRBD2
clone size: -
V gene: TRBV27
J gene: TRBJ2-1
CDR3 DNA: TGTGCCAGCAGTTCCTTAATAGCGGGAATTAACAATGAGCAGTTCTTC
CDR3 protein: CASSSLIAGINNEQFF

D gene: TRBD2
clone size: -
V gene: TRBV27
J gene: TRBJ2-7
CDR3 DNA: TGTGCCAGCAGTTTATCGTTCAGCGGGAGGAGGTACGAGCAGTACTTC
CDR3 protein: CASSLSFSGRRYEQYF

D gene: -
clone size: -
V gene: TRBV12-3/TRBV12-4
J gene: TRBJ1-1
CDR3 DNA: TGTGCCAGCACCCCGACAGTGAACACTGAAGCTTTCTTT
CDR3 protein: CASTPTVNTEAFF

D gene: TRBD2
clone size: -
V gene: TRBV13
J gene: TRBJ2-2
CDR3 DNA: TGTGCCAGCAGCTTAACCAGCGGGGGGGACACCGGGGAGCTGTTTTTT
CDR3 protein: CASSLTSGGDTGELFF

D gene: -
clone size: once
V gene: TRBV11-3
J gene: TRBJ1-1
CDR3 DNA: TGTGCCAGCAGCAAGACAGGTCCGGCAACTGAAGCTTTCTTT
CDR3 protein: CASSKTGPATEAFF

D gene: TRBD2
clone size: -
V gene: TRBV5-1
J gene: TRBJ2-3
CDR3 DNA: TGCGCCAGCCGATGGACTAGCGGGGCCCCCACAGATACGCAGTATTTT
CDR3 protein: CASRWTSGAPTDTQYF

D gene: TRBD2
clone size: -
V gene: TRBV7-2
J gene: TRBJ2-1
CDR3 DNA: TGTGCCAGCAGCTTCCAGCGGGGGCGAGCTGAGCAGTTCTTC
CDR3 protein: CASSFQRGRAEQFF

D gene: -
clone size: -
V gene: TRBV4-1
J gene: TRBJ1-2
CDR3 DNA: TGCGCCAGCGGGCTCAGCAGGGATTCCGTAGATGATGGCTACACCTTC
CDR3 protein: CASGLSRDSVDDGYTF

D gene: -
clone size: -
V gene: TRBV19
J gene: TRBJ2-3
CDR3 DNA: TGTGCCAGTCGAGCGGGTTGGGTCCCAGATACGCAGTATTTT
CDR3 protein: CASRAGWVPDTQYF

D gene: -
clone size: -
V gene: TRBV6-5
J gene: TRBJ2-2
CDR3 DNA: TGTGCCAGCGTGAGCGCGACGGGGGAGCTGTTTTTT
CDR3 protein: CASVSATGELFF

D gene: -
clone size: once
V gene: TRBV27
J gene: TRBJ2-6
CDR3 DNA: TGTGCCAGCAGGATCGGCTCTGGGGCCAACGTCCTGACTTTC
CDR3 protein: CASRIGSGANVLTF

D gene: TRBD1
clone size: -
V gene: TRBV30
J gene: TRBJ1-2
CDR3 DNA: TGTGCCTGGAGAGCCAAACAGGGGGACGGCTACACCTTC
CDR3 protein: CAWRAKQGDGYTF

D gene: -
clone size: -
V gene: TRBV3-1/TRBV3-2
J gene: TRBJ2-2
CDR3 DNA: TGTGCCAGCAGCCAAAGCAGGGGCACCGGGGAGCTGTTTTTT
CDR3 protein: CASSQSRGTGELFF

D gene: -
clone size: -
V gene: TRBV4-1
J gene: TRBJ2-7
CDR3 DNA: TGCGCCAGCAGCCAAGAATCGTCGGCGGGAAGGGGAGCCTACGAGCAGTACTTC
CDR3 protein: CASSQESSAGRGAYEQYF

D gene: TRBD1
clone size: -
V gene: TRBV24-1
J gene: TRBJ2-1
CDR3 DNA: TGTGCCACCCGCGGACAGGGGACGTACTCCTACAATGAGCAGTTCTTC
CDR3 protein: CATRGQGTYSYNEQFF

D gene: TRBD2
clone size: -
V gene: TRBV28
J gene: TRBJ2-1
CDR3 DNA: TGTGCCAGCAGTCCTGGACTAGCGGGCAACAATGAGCAGTTCTTC
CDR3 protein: CASSPGLAGNNEQFF

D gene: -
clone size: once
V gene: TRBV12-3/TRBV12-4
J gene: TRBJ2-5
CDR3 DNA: TGTGCCAGCAGTCGTACAACCCAAGAGACCCAGTACTTC
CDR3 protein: CASSRTTQETQYF

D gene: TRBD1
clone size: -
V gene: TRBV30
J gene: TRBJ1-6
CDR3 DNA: TGTGCCTGGAGCCTCGGGACAGGGAATTCACCCCTCCACTTT
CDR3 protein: CAWSLGTGNSPLHF

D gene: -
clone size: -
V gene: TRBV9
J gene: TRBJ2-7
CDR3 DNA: TGTGCCAGCAGCGTCGCACCCCAGAACTCCTACGAGCAGTACTTC
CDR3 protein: CASSVAPQNSYEQYF

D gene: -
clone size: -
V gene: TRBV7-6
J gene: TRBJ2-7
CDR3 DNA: TGTGCCAGCAGCTTAGTCGGGAGCTCCTACGAGCAGTACTTC
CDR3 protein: CASSLVGSSYEQYF

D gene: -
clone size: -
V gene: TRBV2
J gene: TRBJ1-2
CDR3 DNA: TGTGCCAGCAGCATGGACTTCCAAAGCTACACCTTC
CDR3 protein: CASSMDFQSYTF

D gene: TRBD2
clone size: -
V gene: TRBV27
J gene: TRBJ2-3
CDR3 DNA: TGTGCCAGCAGTATAGGACTAGCGGTCTCGCGGGATACGCAGTATTTT
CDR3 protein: CASSIGLAVSRDTQYF

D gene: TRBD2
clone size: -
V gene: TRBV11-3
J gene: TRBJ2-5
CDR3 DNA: TGTGCCAGCAGCTTTGGTGTGAGCGGGAGGCCCGCGGAGACCCAGTACTTC
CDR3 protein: CASSFGVSGRPAETQYF

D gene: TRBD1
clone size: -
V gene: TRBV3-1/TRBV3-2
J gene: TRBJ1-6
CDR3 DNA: TGTGCCAGCAGCCAAGACAAGACCGGGACAGGGTTAAATTCACCCCTCCACTTT
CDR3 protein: CASSQDKTGTGLNSPLHF

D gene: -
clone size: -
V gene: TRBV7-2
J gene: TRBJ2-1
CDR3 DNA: TGTGCCAGCAGCCAAAGCCGGGGAAGGAACAATGAGCAGTTCTTC
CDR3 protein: CASSQSRGRNNEQFF

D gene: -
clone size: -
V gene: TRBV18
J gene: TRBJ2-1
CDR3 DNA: TGTGCCAGCTCACTTAGGACAGAGCTCCTATCGAATGAGCAGTTCTTC
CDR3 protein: CASSLRTELLSNEQFF

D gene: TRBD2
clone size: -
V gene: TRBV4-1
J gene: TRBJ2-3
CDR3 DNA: TGCGCCAGCAGCCCCCGCGGAACTAGCGGAAGACAGGAACACACAGATACGCAGTATTTT
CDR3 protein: CASSPRGTSGRQEHTDTQYF

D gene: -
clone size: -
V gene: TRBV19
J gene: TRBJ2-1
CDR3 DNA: TGTGCCAGTAGTCCCGGGAGATCTCGATTAGATGAGCAGTTCTTC
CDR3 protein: CASSPGRSRLDEQFF

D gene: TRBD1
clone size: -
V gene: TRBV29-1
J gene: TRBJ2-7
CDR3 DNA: TGCAGCGCTGGGACAGGGCTCTACGAGCAGTACTTC
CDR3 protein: CSAGTGLYEQYF

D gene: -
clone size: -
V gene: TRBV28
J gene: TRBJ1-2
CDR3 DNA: TGTGCCAGCAGCACCGTCGGGTCCTCCGGCTACACCTTC
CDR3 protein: CASSTVGSSGYTF

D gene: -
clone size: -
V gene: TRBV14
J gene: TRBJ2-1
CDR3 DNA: TGTGCCAGCGGGCCCACACCTGCTGAGCAGTTCTTC
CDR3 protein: CASGPTPAEQFF

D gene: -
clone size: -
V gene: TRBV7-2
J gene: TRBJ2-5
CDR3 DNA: TGTGCCAGCAGCTTAGTTATCAGGGACCAAGAGACCCAGTACTTC
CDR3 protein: CASSLVIRDQETQYF

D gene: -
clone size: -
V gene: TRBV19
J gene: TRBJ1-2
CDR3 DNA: TGTGCCAGTACCAGAGACGGGTCTAACTATGGCTACACCTTC
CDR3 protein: CASTRDGSNYGYTF

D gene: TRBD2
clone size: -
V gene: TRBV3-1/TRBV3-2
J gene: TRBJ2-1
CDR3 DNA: TGTGCCAGCAGCCAAGTAATTAGCGGGAGGACGCGGGATGAGCAGTTCTTC
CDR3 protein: CASSQVISGRTRDEQFF

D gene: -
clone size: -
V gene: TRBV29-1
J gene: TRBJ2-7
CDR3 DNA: TGCAGCGTTGAAGCTCCGGGGGTCTCCTACGAGCAGTACTTC
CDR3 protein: CSVEAPGVSYEQYF

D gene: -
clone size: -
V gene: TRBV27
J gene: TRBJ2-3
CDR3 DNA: TGTGCCAGCAGTTTACCCGGCGGAGGGAGAGATACGCAGTATTTT
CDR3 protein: CASSLPGGGRDTQYF

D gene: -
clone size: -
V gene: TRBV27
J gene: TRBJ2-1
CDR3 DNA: TGTGCCAGCAGTTTATCGGACAAGTACAACTACAATGAGCAGTTCTTC
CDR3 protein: CASSLSDKYNYNEQFF

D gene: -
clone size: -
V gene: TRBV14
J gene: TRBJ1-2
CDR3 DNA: TGTGCCAGCAGCCAAGACAGGGTCTATGGCTACACCTTC
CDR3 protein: CASSQDRVYGYTF

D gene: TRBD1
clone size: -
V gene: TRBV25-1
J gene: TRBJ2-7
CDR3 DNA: TGTGCCAGCAGTGAATCCCGGACAGGGGCCTACGAGCAGTACTTC
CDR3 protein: CASSESRTGAYEQYF

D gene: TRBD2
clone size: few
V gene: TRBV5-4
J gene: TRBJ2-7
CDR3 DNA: TGTGCCAGCTGGCTAGCGGGAAACAACGAGCAGTACTTC
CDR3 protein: CASWLAGNNEQYF

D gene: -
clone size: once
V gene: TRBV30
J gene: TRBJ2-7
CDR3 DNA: TGTGCCTGGAGCCTGGGGCAACCGGGCTCCGAGCAGTACTTC
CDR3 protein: CAWSLGQPGSEQYF

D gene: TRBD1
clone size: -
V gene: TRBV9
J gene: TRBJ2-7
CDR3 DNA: TGTGCCAGCACTCCAGGGACAGGGGGCGTCTACGAGCAGTACTTC
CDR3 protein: CASTPGTGGVYEQYF

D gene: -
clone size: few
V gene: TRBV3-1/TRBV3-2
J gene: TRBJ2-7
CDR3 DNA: TGTGCCAGCAGCCAAGATCCGTACAGGGGGAAGGGTAGCGGGAGAATTGTGACCTACGAGCAGTACTTC
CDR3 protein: CASSQDPYRGKGSGRIVTYEQYF

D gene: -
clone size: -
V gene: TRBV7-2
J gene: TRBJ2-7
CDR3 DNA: TGTGCCAGCAGCCCGTCGTACGAGCAGTACTTC
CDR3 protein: CASSPSYEQYF

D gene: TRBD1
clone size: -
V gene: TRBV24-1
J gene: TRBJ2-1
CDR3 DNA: TGTGCCACCAGTGATTGGACAGGGCTCAATGAGCAGTTCTTC
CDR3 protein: CATSDWTGLNEQFF

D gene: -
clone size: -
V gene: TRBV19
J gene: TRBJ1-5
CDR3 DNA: TGTGCCAGTAGGGAGACAGGTCTTAGCAATCAGCCCCAGCATTTT
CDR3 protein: CASRETGLSNQPQHF

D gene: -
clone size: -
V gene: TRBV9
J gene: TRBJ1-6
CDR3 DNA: TGTGCCAGCAGCGGCCAGGGGCAATCACCCCTCCACTTT
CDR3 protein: CASSGQGQSPLHF

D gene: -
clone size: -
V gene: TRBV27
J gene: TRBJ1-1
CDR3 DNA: TGTGCCAGCAGTTCCCCGGTTCGGGGAACTGAAGCTTTCTTT
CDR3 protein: CASSSPVRGTEAFF

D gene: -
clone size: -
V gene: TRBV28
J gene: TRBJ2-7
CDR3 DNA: TGTGCCAGCAGTCTAACAGGGAACTACGAGCAGTACTTC
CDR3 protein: CASSLTGNYEQYF

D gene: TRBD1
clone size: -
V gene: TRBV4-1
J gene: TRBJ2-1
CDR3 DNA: TGCGCCAGCAGCCCCGGGACAGCGCACATCTCCTACAATGAGCAGTTCTTC
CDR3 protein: CASSPGTAHISYNEQFF

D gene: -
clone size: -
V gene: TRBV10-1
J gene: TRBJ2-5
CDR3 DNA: TGCGCCAGCAGTGAAGGTCGGGCTAGCTTAATACAAGAGACCCAGTACTTC
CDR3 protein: CASSEGRASLIQETQYF

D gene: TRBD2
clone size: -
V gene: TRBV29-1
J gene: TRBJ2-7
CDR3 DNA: TGCAGCGTCGGAGGTCTAGCGGGGTACGAGCAGTACTTC
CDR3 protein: CSVGGLAGYEQYF

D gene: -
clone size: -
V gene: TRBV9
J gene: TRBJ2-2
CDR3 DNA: TGTGCCAGCAGCTTGTCCCGGGGAAACGGGGAGCTGTTTTTT
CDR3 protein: CASSLSRGNGELFF

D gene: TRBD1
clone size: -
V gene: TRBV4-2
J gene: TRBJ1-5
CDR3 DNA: TGTGCCAGCAGCCCTTATACAGACAGGGCCTCGTATCAGCCCCAGCATTTT
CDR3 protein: CASSPYTDRASYQPQHF

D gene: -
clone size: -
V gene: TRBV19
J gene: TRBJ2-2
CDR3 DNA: TGTGCCAGTCACCCCGATCGGTCCGGGGAGCTGTTTTTT
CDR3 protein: CASHPDRSGELFF